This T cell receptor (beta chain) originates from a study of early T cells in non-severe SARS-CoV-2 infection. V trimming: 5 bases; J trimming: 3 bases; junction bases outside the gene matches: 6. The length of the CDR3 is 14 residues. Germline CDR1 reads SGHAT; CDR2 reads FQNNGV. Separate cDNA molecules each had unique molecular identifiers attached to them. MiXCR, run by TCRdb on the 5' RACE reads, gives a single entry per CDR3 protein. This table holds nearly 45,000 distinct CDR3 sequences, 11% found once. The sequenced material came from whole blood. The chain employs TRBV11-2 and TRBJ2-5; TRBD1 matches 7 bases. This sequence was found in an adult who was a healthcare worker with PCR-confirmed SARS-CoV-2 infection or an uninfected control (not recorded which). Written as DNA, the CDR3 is TGTGCCAGCAGCGCCGGGACAGCGAAAGAGACCCAGTACTTC. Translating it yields CASSAGTAKETQYF.